This T cell receptor (beta chain) originates from a study of tumor and adjacent non-tumor tissue in lung cancer. In the study overall: There were about twelve adenocarcinoma, a couple of squamous cell carcinoma and 1 small cell lung cancer cases.

No cell sorting was done before RNA was extracted from the tissue. Three rounds of nested PCR, following a modified ARM-PCR protocol, produced the TCRbeta library. Each CDR3 protein is one row after TCRdb ran MiXCR on the multiplex PCR reads. The table has roughly 200,000 distinct CDR3 sequences, less than 80% seen once. There are 14 residues in the CDR3. Unmatched junction bases numbered 5, after V lost 7 bases and J lost 9 bases. Germline CDR1 and CDR2: SGHNT and YYREEE (reference sequence). Study-level results: TCR diversity was significantly greater in tumor than normal lung tissue. Normal lung showed higher cumulative top 100 clone frequency than tumor. Shorter survival was associated with higher TCR diversity in tumors.

Concerning this clonotype itself: Its antigen remains unknown.

This chain connects TRBV5-4 to TRBJ2-1; 15 nucleotides align to TRBD2. This clonotype was sampled from a man in his 60s with non-small cell lung cancer. Input material: lung tumor tissue. CDR3 region: CASRGTSGRIEQFF. In nucleotides, the CDR3 is TGTGCCAGCCGCGGGACTAGCGGGAGGATTGAGCAGTTCTTC. Full variable domain (rest looked up from reference TRBV5-4 and TRBJ2-1): ETGVTQSPTHLIKTRGQQVTLRCSSQSGHNTVSWYQQALGQGPQFIFQYYREEENGRGNFPPRFSGLQFPNYSSELNVNALELDDSALYLCASRGTSGRIEQFFGPGTRLTVL.